The rows below give T cell receptor beta chains drawn from one sample of a study of T cell responses to AZD1222 COVID-19 vaccine. Sequenced by immunoSEQ multiplex PCR; TCRdb stores in-frame clones only, minus some. This sample has 130,000 to 150,000 clones, with roughly 86% found just once. Material: peripheral blood, obtained 28 days after the second AZD1222 dose. Receptors originate from an adult who received the AZD1222 COVID-19 vaccine. The CDR3 runs from the conserved cysteine through the conserved F or W. D genes are given only for firm matches. Rows may omit the clone size; those that give it use once, few, many or a size class.

abundance	d_gene	v_gene	j_gene	CDR3nt	CDR3aa
.	.	TRBV15	TRBJ1-1	TGTGCCACCAGCAGGGGAGTCGGGTCTGAAGCTTTCTTT	CATSRGVGSEAFF
few	.	TRBV12-3/TRBV12-4	TRBJ1-1	TGTGCCAGCAGAAATGGGGGTGAAGCTTTCTTT	CASRNGGEAFF
.	TRBD2	TRBV27	TRBJ2-1	TGTGCCAGCAGAGGGGGGACTAGCGGGTACAATGAGCAGTTCTTC	CASRGGTSGYNEQFF
.	.	TRBV10-1	TRBJ2-5	TGCGCCAGCAGTGATACCCGGAGGGAGACCCAGTACTTC	CASSDTRRETQYF
.	.	TRBV19	TRBJ2-3	TGTGCCAGCAACCTCGCGGATACGCAGTATTTT	CASNLADTQYF
.	.	TRBV2	TRBJ1-6	TGTGCCAGCAGTGGACAGAGGGGCAATTCACCCCTCCACTTT	CASSGQRGNSPLHF
once	TRBD2	TRBV7-8	TRBJ2-3	TGTGCCACCTCTAGCGGGAGGGCGGGTCTAGCACAGGATGGCACAGATACGCAGTATTTT	CATSSGRAGLAQDGTDTQYF
.	TRBD2	TRBV6-2/TRBV6-3	TRBJ2-3	TGTGCCAGCAGTTACCTAGCGGGAGAGGGGTTAGATACGCAGTATTTT	CASSYLAGEGLDTQYF
.	.	TRBV13	TRBJ1-1	TGTGCCAGCAGCTTACTGGGGGAAAAGTTCACTGAAGCTTTCTTT	CASSLLGEKFTEAFF
.	.	TRBV19	TRBJ2-5	TGTGCCAGTAGTATGGGTGGGGGGGCAAGCCAAGAGACCCAGTACTTC	CASSMGGGASQETQYF
.	.	TRBV11-2	TRBJ2-5	TGTGCCAGCAGCTTAGCCCCGGTTCTCCCGGCGGGGACCCAGTACTTC	CASSLAPVLPAGTQYF
.	.	TRBV2	TRBJ1-5	TGTGCCAGCAGTGAAGACCGCCGGTGGGGGGCTAATCAGCCCCAGCATTTT	CASSEDRRWGANQPQHF
.	TRBD1	TRBV7-9	TRBJ1-2	TGTGCCAGCAGCACTCTAACAGGGGGCGCGACCGGCTACACCTTC	CASSTLTGGATGYTF
.	TRBD1	TRBV28	TRBJ2-1	TGTGCCAGCAGCTCCTCCGGGACAGGGCAAAACAATGAGCAGTTCTTC	CASSSSGTGQNNEQFF
once	TRBD2	TRBV3-1/TRBV3-2	TRBJ2-7	TGTGCCAGCAGACGCACTAGCGGGGGGACCTACGAGCAGTACTTC	CASRRTSGGTYEQYF
.	.	TRBV11-2	TRBJ1-5	TGTGCCAGCAGTACATATAGCAATCAGCCCCAGCATTTT	CASSTYSNQPQHF
.	TRBD2	TRBV11-2	TRBJ2-3	TGTGCCAGCAGCTTAAGCGGGGGTGTTTGGGATACGCAGTATTTT	CASSLSGGVWDTQYF
.	.	TRBV27	TRBJ1-1	TGTGCCAGCAGTCCCGGGGCACCGAACACTGAAGCTTTCTTT	CASSPGAPNTEAFF
few	.	TRBV27	TRBJ1-6	TGTGCCAGCAGTTTCGGTCCCCTTTCACCCCTCCACTTT	CASSFGPLSPLHF
.	.	TRBV18	TRBJ1-5	TGTGCCAGCTCACTCATGCAGGTCAATCAGCCCCAGCATTTT	CASSLMQVNQPQHF
.	.	TRBV19	TRBJ1-2	TGTGCCAGTTCCTCCAGGAGACTTTCCAACTATGGCTACACCTTC	CASSSRRLSNYGYTF
.	TRBD2	TRBV6-5	TRBJ2-7	TGTGCCAGCAGTTTAGGACTAGCGGGAGTACGCGAGCAGTACTTC	CASSLGLAGVREQYF
.	TRBD1	TRBV28	TRBJ1-3	TGTGCCACCCACCGACAGGGTGGTGGAAACACCATATATTTT	CATHRQGGGNTIYF
.	.	TRBV5-4	TRBJ1-5	TGTGCCAGCAGCTTACCCCAGCTCAGGGCTGGGGGCAATCAGCCCCAGCATTTT	CASSLPQLRAGGNQPQHF
.	TRBD2	TRBV6-6	TRBJ2-5	TGTGCCAGCAACCTAGCGGGAGGGCAAGAGACCCAGTACTTC	CASNLAGGQETQYF
.	TRBD1	TRBV18	TRBJ1-1	TGTGCCAGCTCGCACGGGACAGGCATGAACACTGAAGCTTTCTTT	CASSHGTGMNTEAFF
.	.	TRBV6-5	TRBJ2-2	TGTGCCAGCAGACCCGTGGGGGCCGGGGAGCTGTTTTTT	CASRPVGAGELFF
.	.	TRBV3-1/TRBV3-2	TRBJ2-7	TGTGCCAGCAGCCAAGGCATCGCCTACGAGCAGTACTTC	CASSQGIAYEQYF
.	TRBD1	TRBV5-1	TRBJ1-2	TGCGCCAGCAGCTTGACAGGGGGCAGCTATGGCTACACCTTC	CASSLTGGSYGYTF
.	.	TRBV7-8	TRBJ1-2	TGTGCCAGCAGCTCATGGGAACAGGGCCTCTATGGCTACACCTTC	CASSSWEQGLYGYTF
.	.	TRBV5-1	TRBJ2-7	TGCGCCAGCAGCTTGGACCCAAACTACGAGCAGTACTTC	CASSLDPNYEQYF
once	TRBD2	TRBV19	TRBJ2-2	TGTGCCAGTAGTCCCCGAGGTAGCGGGCTTCCTAGTGGGGAGCTGTTTTTT	CASSPRGSGLPSGELFF
few	TRBD1	TRBV19	TRBJ1-2	TGTGCCAGTAGTGATCCGGGACAGGGGTCGGGCTACACCTTC	CASSDPGQGSGYTF
.	.	TRBV24-1	TRBJ1-2	TGTGCCACCAGTGATTTACGATATGGCTACACCTTC	CATSDLRYGYTF
.	.	TRBV21-1	TRBJ1-6	TGTGCCAGCAGTGACAGGGATTCACCCCTCCACTTT	CASSDRDSPLHF